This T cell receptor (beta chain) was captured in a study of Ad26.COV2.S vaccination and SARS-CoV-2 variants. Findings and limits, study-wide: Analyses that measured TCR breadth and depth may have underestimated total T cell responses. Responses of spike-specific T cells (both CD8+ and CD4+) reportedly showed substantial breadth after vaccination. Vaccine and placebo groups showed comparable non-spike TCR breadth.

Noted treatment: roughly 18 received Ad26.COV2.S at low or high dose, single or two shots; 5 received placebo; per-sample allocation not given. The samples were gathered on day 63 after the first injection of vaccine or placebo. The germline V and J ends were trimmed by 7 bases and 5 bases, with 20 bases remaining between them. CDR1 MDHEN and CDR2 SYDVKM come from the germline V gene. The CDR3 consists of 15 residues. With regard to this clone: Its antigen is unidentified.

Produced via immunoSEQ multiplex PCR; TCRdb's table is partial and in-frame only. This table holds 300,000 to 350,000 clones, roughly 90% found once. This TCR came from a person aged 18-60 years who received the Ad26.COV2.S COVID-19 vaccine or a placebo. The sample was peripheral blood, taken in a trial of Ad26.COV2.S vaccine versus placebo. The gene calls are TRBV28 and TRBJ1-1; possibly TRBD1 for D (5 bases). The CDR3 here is CASTSPPEGNTEAFF. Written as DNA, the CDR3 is TGTGCCAGCACCTCACCCCCGGAGGGGAATACTGAAGCTTTCTTT. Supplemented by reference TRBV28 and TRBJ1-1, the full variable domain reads DVKVTQSSRYLVKRTGEKVFLECVQDMDHENMFWYRQDPGLGLRLIYFSYDVKMKEKGDIPEGYSVSREKKERFSLILESASTNQTSMYLCASTSPPEGNTEAFFGQGTRLTVV.